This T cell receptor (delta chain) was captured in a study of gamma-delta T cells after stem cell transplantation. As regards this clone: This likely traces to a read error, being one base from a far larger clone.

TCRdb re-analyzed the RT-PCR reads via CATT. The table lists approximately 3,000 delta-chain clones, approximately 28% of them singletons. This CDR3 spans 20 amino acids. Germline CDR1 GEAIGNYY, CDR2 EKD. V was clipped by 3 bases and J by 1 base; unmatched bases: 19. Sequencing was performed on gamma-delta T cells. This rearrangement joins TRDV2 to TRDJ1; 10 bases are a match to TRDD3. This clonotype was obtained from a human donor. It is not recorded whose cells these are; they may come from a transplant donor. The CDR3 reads CACDLLVPELGDKGTDKLIF. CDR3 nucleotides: TGTGCCTGTGACCTATTGGTCCCTGAGCTGGGGGATAAGGGCACCGATAAACTCATCTTT.